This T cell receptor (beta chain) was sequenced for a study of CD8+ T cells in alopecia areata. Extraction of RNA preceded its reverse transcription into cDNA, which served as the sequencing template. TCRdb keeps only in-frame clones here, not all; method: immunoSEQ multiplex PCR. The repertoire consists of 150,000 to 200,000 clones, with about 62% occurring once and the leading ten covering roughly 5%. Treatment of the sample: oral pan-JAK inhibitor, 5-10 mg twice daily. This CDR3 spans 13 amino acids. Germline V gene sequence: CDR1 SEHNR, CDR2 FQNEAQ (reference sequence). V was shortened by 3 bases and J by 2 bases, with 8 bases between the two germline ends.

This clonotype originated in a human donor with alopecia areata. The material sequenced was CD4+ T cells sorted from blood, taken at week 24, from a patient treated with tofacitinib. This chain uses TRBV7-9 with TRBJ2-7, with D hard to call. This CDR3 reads CASSFGQTYEQYF. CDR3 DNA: TGTGCCAGCAGCTTCGGCCAAACCTACGAGCAGTACTTC.